Presented here are 5 T cell receptor beta chains from one specimen sequenced in a study of T cell repertoires in cytomegalovirus infection. These receptors are not linked to any known antigen. TCRdb independently ran MiXCR on the reads; one entry per CDR3 protein. The profile covers around 800,000 distinct CDR3 sequences, with roughly 33% appearing a single time and 12% taken by the ten largest. The input for sequencing was cultured CD8+ T cells from PBMCs, taken from culture after CMV antigen stimulation. These receptors originate from a human donor in good health (CMV status not recorded). Some clones in this sample may be carry-over from other donors' samples.

The chain combines TRBV7-9 with TRBJ2-7; TRBD1 matches at 12 bases. Germline loops: CDR1 SEHNR, CDR2 FQNEAQ (reference sequence). The junction had 14 bases not matched to a gene; V was cut back by 6 bases and J by 5 bases. CDR3 length: 17 amino acids. The CDR3 loop is CASRLGPRDRGLDEQYV. CDR3 nucleotides: TGTGCCAGCAGGCTTGGTCCCCGGGACAGGGGGCTCGACGAGCAGTACGTC.

CDR3 sequence reads: CASSVGRRYQETQYF. The CDR3 DNA is TGTGCCAGCAGCGTAGGGCGCAGGTACCAAGAGACCCAGTACTTC. J is TRBJ2-5 and V is TRBV9; D gene uncertain. From germline, CDR1 is SGDLS and CDR2 YYNGEE. The ends were cut back, 0 bases at V and 0 bases at J, with 9 bases in the middle. The CDR3 consists of 15 residues. Combining the CDR3 with reference TRBV9 and TRBJ2-5 gives the whole variable domain DSGVTQTPKHLITATGQRVTLRCSPRSGDLSVYWYQQSLDQGLQFLIQYYNGEERAKGNILERFSAQQFPDLHSELNLSSLELGDSALYFCASSVGRRYQETQYFGPGTRLLVL.

This clonotype was recorded at least ten times. The V call is TRBV7-6, the J call TRBJ1-1; unclear D gene. Germline CDR1 is SGHVS and CDR2 is FNYEAQ. The CDR3 sequence is 14 residues long. V was shortened by 5 bases and J by 1 base, with 11 bases between the two germline ends. CDR3 sequence reads: CASSPDRQNTEAFF. The CDR3 coding sequence is TGTGCCAGCAGCCCCGACCGTCAGAACACTGAAGCTTTCTTT.

This clonotype has a handful of counts. The chain couples TRBV6-1 to TRBJ2-6; D uncertain. Germline V CDR1 and CDR2: MNHNS, SASEGT. Trimming shortened V by 6 bases and J by 0 bases, and 6 bases separated the two germline ends. The CDR3 loop spans 14 amino acids. In nucleotides, the CDR3 is TGTGCCAGCAGATTGGGCTCTGGGGCCAACGTCCTGACTTTC. Translated, it gives CASRLGSGANVLTF.

This clonotype was picked up many times. This chain connects TRBV7-6 to TRBJ2-3; D call uncertain. Germline CDR1 is SGHVS and CDR2 is FNYEAQ. Trimming pared 11 bases from V and 2 bases from J, leaving 11 bases between. The CDR3 is 12 amino acids. The DNA for the CDR3 is TGTGCCGTCGGAGTTCCCACAGATACGCAGTATTTT. Protein: CAVGVPTDTQYF.